The clone carrying this TCR beta chain came up many times. The antigen is unknown. Hyperthyroidism was newly diagnosed in patients aged 18 to 65 (duration under 2 months). Uncontrolled infection, other autoimmune disease, pregnancy or lactation excluded patients. The data were taken from a study of T cells in Graves' hyperthyroidism and ophthalmopathy. Across the study: It was at initial diagnosis, before any treatment, that peripheral blood was collected.

RNA transcripts were the template for amplifying TCR beta CDR3 regions. The study used the HTBI primer set for a first-round RT-PCR of the TCR CDR3. MiXCR, run by TCRdb on the multiplex PCR reads, gives a single entry per CDR3 protein. The table shows some 550,000 distinct CDR3 sequences, with more than 20% occurring only once. Study results and caveats: A model built on 13 V-J features separated ophthalmopathy from stable hyperthyroidism.

The CDR3 has 14 residues. Germline lookup yields CDR1 SGHRS and CDR2 YFSETQ. V shed 0 bases and J shed 2 bases, with 9 bases lying between them. The sample taken for sequencing was blood. This chain uses TRBV5-1 with TRBJ2-7, with a tentative D call TRBD1 (6 bases). The clonotype was recovered from a man aged 18 to 35 with Graves' hyperthyroidism. CDR3 sequence (DNA): TGCGCCAGCAGCTTGGTTGGACAGACCTACGAGCAGTACTTC. Protein product: CASSLVGQTYEQYF.